A single sample gave rise to the 13 T cell receptor beta chains below, sequenced in a study of tumor-infiltrating lymphocytes in oesophageal squamous cell carcinoma. TCRdb re-called the PCR reads with MiXCR, one entry per CDR3 protein. Among 21,000 or so distinct CDR3 sequences, 30% to 40% were seen once, and the ten largest hold less than 45%. The sequenced sample was esophageal tumor tissue. All receptors derive from a male donor with esophageal squamous cell carcinoma.

The sample holds many counts of this clonotype. This may be a read error, as it is one base from a much larger clone. The chain recombines TRBV6-1 with TRBJ2-1; D is unclear. Trimming left V 5 bases short and J 10 bases short, with 18 bases between. CDR3 length: 14 residues. Germline CDR1 MNHNS, CDR2 SASEGT. The chain's CDR3 is CASSQPDHSNEQFF. The CDR3, as DNA: TGTGCCAGCAGTCAACCGGACCACTCCAACGAGCAGTTCTTC.

This clonotype ranks as medium-sized. The V call is TRBV7-8, the J call TRBJ2-7, with TRBD2 identical over 8 bases. With V trimmed by 3 bases and J by 5 bases, 9 bases remained unmatched. The CDR3 extends over 15 amino acids. CDR1 and CDR2 (germline): SGHVS, FQNEAQ. The CDR3 is CASSLRGADVNEQYF. DNA for the CDR3: TGTGCCAGCAGCTTGCGGGGGGCCGATGTCAACGAGCAGTACTTC. Combining the CDR3 with reference TRBV7-8 and TRBJ2-7 gives the whole variable domain GAGVSQSPRYKVAKRGQDVALRCDPISGHVSLFWYQQALGQGPEFLTYFQNEAQLDKSGLPSDRFFAERPEGSVSTLKIQRTQQEDSAVYLCASSLRGADVNEQYFGPGTRLTVT.

The table lists this clonotype with many counts. The chain recombines TRBV6-1 with TRBJ1-1; tentative D call: TRBD1 (5 bases). Trimming took 6 bases from V and 10 from J, leaving 12 bases between them. Germline lookup yields CDR1 MNHNS and CDR2 SASEGT. The CDR3 has 11 amino acids. The chain's CDR3 is CASRQGRGAFF. The CDR3 DNA is TGTGCCAGCAGGCAGGGTAGGGGAGCTTTCTTT.

The V gene is TRBV7-9, the J gene TRBJ2-3; TRBD1 is a possible D gene (7 bases). With 0 bases removed from V and 14 bases from J, the gap between germline ends came to 21 bases. Per germline, CDR1 SEHNR and CDR2 FQNEAQ (reference sequence). CDR3 length: 15 amino acids. DNA of the CDR3: TGTGCCAGCAGCTTAGCGCAGGGGGGTAATGAAAAACTGTATTTT. Translating gives CASSLAQGGNEKLYF.

CDR3 sequence reads: CASKQRELDEQFF. The CDR3 DNA is TGTGCCAGCAAACAGCGGGAGTTAGATGAGCAGTTCTTC. This chain uses TRBV2 with TRBJ2-5; 8 bases are shared with TRBD2. The DNA matches TRBJ2-1 better at its end, which makes the J call doubtful. From germline, CDR1 is SNHLY and CDR2 FYNNEI. The CDR3 length is 13 residues.

This clonotype is medium-sized within its sample. DNA for the CDR3: TGTGCCAGCAGTTACTCAAGTCCCTACGAGCAGTACTTC. This translates into CASSYSSPYEQYF. The V call is TRBV6-2 or TRBV6-3, the J call TRBJ2-7; D unresolved. Germline loops: CDR1 MNHEY, CDR2 SVGEGT. The V end lost 0 bases, the J end lost 2 bases, and 5 bases lay between the germline ends. This CDR3 is 13 amino acids long.

This clonotype is termed medium-sized. The rearrangement joins TRBV5-4 to TRBJ2-2, with TRBD1 matching 10 bases. CDR1 and CDR2 (germline): SGHNT, YYREEE (reference sequence). The CDR3 length is 16 residues. Unmatched junction bases numbered 8, after V lost 4 bases and J lost 5 bases. CDR3 sequence (DNA): TGTGCCAGCAGCGGTTGGGACAGGGGAACGACCGGGGAGCTGTTTTTT. Translated, it gives CASSGWDRGTTGELFF.

This clonotype was seen many times. The chain couples TRBV6-1 to TRBJ1-1; D remains ambiguous. The germline gives CDR1 MNHNS, CDR2 SASEGT. V lost 6 bases to trimming and J lost 2 bases, with 13 bases between them. The CDR3 is made up of 14 amino acids. CDR3: CASSLPTANTEAFF. The CDR3 DNA is TGTGCCAGCAGCCTTCCTACAGCTAACACTGAAGCTTTCTTT.

There are many counts of this clonotype. The rearrangement uses TRBV5-6 and TRBJ2-3, with TRBD2 matching 11 bases. The junction had 2 bases not matched to a gene; V was cut back by 2 bases and J by 3 bases. CDR1 is SGHDT and CDR2 is YYEEEE in the germline V gene. CDR3 size: 15 residues. CDR3 DNA: TGTGCCAGCAGCTTTAGCGGGAGGGTAACAGATACGCAGTATTTT. Protein product: CASSFSGRVTDTQYF.

The rearrangement links TRBV7-2 to TRBJ1-4; maybe TRBD1 (5 bases). Trimming left V 3 bases short and J 5 bases short, with 10 bases between. This CDR3 is built from 14 residues. Per the germline V gene, CDR1 is SGHTA and CDR2 is FQGNSA. The CDR3 region is CASSLWGPNEKLFF. Here the CDR3 DNA reads TGTGCCAGCAGCTTGTGGGGCCCCAATGAAAAACTGTTTTTT.

The chain uses TRBV6-9 and TRBJ1-2; no definite D call. Germline-derived CDR1 and CDR2 are MNHGY and SVAAGI. Trimming stripped 2 bases from V and 2 bases from J, with 6 bases between. This CDR3 is 13 amino acids long. CDR3 sequence reads: CASSYNANYGYTF. CDR3 in DNA: TGTGCCAGCAGTTATAACGCCAACTATGGCTACACCTTC.

The J gene is TRBJ2-1, the V gene TRBV11-2, with D possibly matching TRBD1 (6 bases). The DNA end lines up better with TRBJ2-5; the J call may be wrong. This CDR3 has 14 amino acids. Germline V gives CDR1 SGHAT, CDR2 FQNNGV. CDR3 sequence: CASSLNRVQETQYF. CDR3 coding DNA: TGTGCCAGCAGCTTAAACAGGGTTCAAGAGACCCAGTACTTC.

The chain joins TRBV10-3 to TRBJ2-7; TRBD2 aligns across 16 bases. The CDR3 is 17 residues long. V lost 3 bases to trimming and J lost 5 bases; unmatched junction nucleotides: 7. The V gene's germline CDR1 is ENHRY and CDR2 SYGVKD. The CDR3 loop reads CAISELGLAGGNDEQYF. The CDR3 DNA reads TGTGCCATCAGTGAACTGGGACTAGCGGGAGGGAACGACGAGCAGTACTTC.